This entry concerns a single T cell receptor (beta chain). The target antigen is unknown. V gave up 3 bases and J gave up 4 bases, with 4 bases separating them. CDR3 length equals 11 residues. Germline CDR1 is MNHNS and CDR2 is SASEGT. Repertoires were generated with immunoSEQ multiplex PCR, while TCRdb's copy carries only in-frame clones and drops some. The table has tens of thousands of clones, over 75% seen once; the top ten hold 0.5% to 0.6%. The entry originates in a study of OX40 agonist ivuxolimab in advanced cancers. About the research overall: Patients received ivuxolimab, an intravenous treatment, every 2 weeks at 0.01 to 10 mg/kg.

Study-level findings and limits: CD8+ T cells averaged more expanded clones than CD4+.

This TCR was recovered from an adult with an advanced solid tumor such as melanoma, head and neck, liver or kidney cancer. The gene calls are TRBV6-1 and TRBJ2-7; unclear D gene. The sequencing used CD4+ or CD8+ T cells sorted from blood, collected in a trial of the OX40 agonist ivuxolimab. CDR3 loop: CASSDGYEQYF. CDR3 nucleotide sequence: TGTGCCAGCAGTGACGGTTACGAGCAGTACTTC.